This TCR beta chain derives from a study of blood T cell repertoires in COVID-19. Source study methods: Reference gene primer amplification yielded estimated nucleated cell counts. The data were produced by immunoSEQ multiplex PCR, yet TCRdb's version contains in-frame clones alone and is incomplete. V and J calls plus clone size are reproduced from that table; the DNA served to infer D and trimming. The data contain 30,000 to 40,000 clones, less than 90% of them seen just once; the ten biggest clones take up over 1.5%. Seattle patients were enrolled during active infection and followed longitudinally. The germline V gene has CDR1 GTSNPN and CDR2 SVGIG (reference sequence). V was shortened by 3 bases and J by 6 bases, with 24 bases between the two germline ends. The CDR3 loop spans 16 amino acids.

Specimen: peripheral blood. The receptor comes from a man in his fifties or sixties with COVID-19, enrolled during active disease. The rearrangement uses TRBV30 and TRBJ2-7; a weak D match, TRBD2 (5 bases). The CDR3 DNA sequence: TGTGCCTGGAGATATTCAGCGGAACACTGGAGTCGCGAGCAGTACTTC. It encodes CAWRYSAEHWSREQYF.